Detailed here is one T cell receptor beta chain. The authors' processing: Counts of nucleated cells, estimated from reference gene primer amplification, were obtained. Repertoires were generated with immunoSEQ multiplex PCR, while TCRdb's copy carries only in-frame clones and drops some. Clonal size and the V and J genes are those of that table, whereas D and trimming came from the DNA. The table records 300,000 or so clones, around nine tenths of them present only once. Germline V gives CDR1 MNHEY, CDR2 SVGAGI. The CDR3 contains 13 residues. The V end was cut by 4 bases, the J end by 6 bases, with 12 bases between. The data originate from a study of blood T cell repertoires in COVID-19. Study-wide background: From the United States, Italy and Spain came samples of acute and convalescent COVID-19. From T cells, B-cell-depleted T cells, or PBMCs came the material, which was cDNA or gDNA.

The source material was peripheral blood. The genes are TRBV6-5 and TRBJ1-2; maybe TRBD1 (5 bases). The receptor was isolated from a man over 45 with active or convalescent COVID-19. CDR3 residues: CASSSGTVHGYTF. Here the CDR3 DNA reads TGTGCCAGCAGTTCTGGGACTGTACATGGCTACACCTTC.